The present T cell receptor (beta chain) was sequenced within a study of T-cell memory formation after mild COVID-19. A single record per CDR3 protein comes from TCRdb applying MiXCR to the 5' RACE reads. The sample has 300,000 to 400,000 distinct CDR3 sequences, 13% to 15% seen once; the top ten hold roughly 22%. Comment on this clonotype: Antigen unknown.

Study results and caveats: The appearance of some responding clones in pre-infection memory suggested that cross-reactive memory joined. Researchers report contracting CD4+ clones mostly in CM and EM, with CD8+ clones in EMRA. Whether second-wave clones peaking at day 37 were SARS-CoV-2 specific went unconfirmed.

Germline values: CDR1 SGHRS, CDR2 YFSETQ. The CDR3 covers 13 residues. The V end lost 4 bases, the J end lost 5 bases, and 10 bases lay between the germline ends. The TCR sequence derives from a young man who had mild COVID-19 (a few samples of this study predate the infection). Cell type and time point are not known. This sequence joins TRBV5-1 and TRBJ1-3; D call uncertain. The sample taken for sequencing was PBMCs or a T cell subset sorted from them (not recorded which). The CDR3 here is CASSTGLRNTIYF. CDR3 coding DNA: TGCGCCAGCAGCACTGGACTGAGAAACACCATATATTTT.